The clone carrying this T cell receptor (beta chain) showed up many times. Germline CDR1 reads SGHRS; CDR2 reads YFSETQ. Trimming removed 0 bases from V and 4 bases from J, with 16 bases in between. This CDR3 spans 17 amino acids. TCRdb passed the 5' RACE reads through MiXCR, listing each CDR3 protein once. The sample lists tens of thousands of distinct CDR3 sequences, approximately 30% seen once, with approximately 4.1% in the top ten. This chain uses TRBV5-1 with TRBJ2-2, with TRBD1 as a possible D gene (6 bases). Sequencing was done on a sample of tumor-infiltrating memory CD4+ T cells sorted from the breast tumor. Stated subset: memory CD4+ T cells, CD4+CD45RO+CD25-. This clonotype was sampled from a female donor with breast cancer. The CDR3 is CASSLAGQGMGTGELFF. The CDR3, as DNA: TGCGCCAGCAGCTTGGCCGGGCAGGGGATGGGCACCGGGGAGCTGTTTTTT.